Presented here are 28 T cell receptor beta chains from one specimen sequenced in a study of T cell responses to AZD1222 COVID-19 vaccine (dated by TCRdb to the early 2020s). The library relied on the immunoSEQ multiplex PCR assay. The table was pulled from immuneACCESS by TCRdb, which kept in-frame rearrangements only. Such tables lose some clones; where checked, under half of the loss comes from unresolved V genes, and the rest has no known cause. The sample has some 150,000 clones on record, approximately 88% of them singletons. The top ten clones comprise 1.5% to 2% of the sample. The time point label for this specimen denotes: baseline before first vaccination. Sequencing was performed on peripheral blood, taken on day 0 of AZD1222 vaccination. The source is an adult in good health.

The CDR3 DNA is TGTGCCAGCAGCTTAGTTGGACAGGGTAATGAAAAACTGTTTTTT. It specifies CASSLVGQGNEKLFF. V is TRBV7-2 and J is TRBJ1-4; 8 nucleotides agree with TRBD1. Trimming at V came to 1 base and at J to 4 bases, leaving 2 bases not matched to a gene. The CDR3 length is 15 residues. CDR1 SGHTA and CDR2 FQGNSA come from the germline V gene.

The rearrangement links TRBV6-5 to TRBJ1-2, with D possibly TRBD1 on 6 matching bases. Germline-derived CDR1 and CDR2 are MNHEY and SVGAGI. The V end lost 5 bases, the J end lost 7 bases, and 14 bases lay between the germline ends. The CDR3 consists of 13 residues. The CDR3 nucleotides are TGTGCCAGCAGTCCATCAGGGGTGGTTGGCTACACCTTC. This codes for CASSPSGVVGYTF.

The J gene is TRBJ1-4, the V gene TRBV2; D is undetermined. The CDR3 consists of 13 residues. Per the germline V gene, CDR1 is SNHLY and CDR2 is FYNNEI. V lost 4 bases to trimming and J lost 7 bases, with 10 bases between them. The CDR3 here is CASSVSVSEKLFF. In DNA, the CDR3 is TGTGCCAGCAGTGTATCAGTTAGTGAAAAACTGTTTTTT.

This clone was seen only once. The chain joins TRBV11-2 to TRBJ1-4; D remains ambiguous. V lost 1 base to trimming and J lost 0 bases, with 6 bases between them. From germline, CDR1 is SGHAT and CDR2 FQNNGV. The CDR3 is 15 amino acids. CDR3 region: CASSLVRATNEKLFF. The CDR3 region has the DNA TGTGCCAGCAGCTTAGTGAGGGCAACTAATGAAAAACTGTTTTTT.

This clone was seen only once. The chain couples TRBV10-1 to TRBJ1-5; D is unresolved. Trimming removed 2 bases at V and 5 bases at J, with 4 bases between. The germline V gene encodes CDR1 WNHNN and CDR2 SYGVQD (reference sequence). CDR3 size: 12 residues. The DNA for the CDR3 is TGCGCCAGCAGTGAGGGGGATCAGCCCCAGCATTTT. Its protein product is CASSEGDQPQHF.

CDR3 bases: TGTGCCAGCAGCCAACCCCAGCGGCAACGAGAGGCCGGGGAGCTGTTTTTT. Translated: CASSQPQRQREAGELFF. V gene TRBV4-2 combines with J gene TRBJ2-2; D is possibly TRBD2 (5 bases). The CDR3 contains 17 residues. Germline V gene data show CDR1 as LGHNA and CDR2 as YNFKEQ. V was shortened by 2 bases and J by 6 bases, with 19 bases between the two germline ends.

V usage is TRBV18 and J usage is TRBJ1-5, with 8 bases lining up with TRBD1. V lost 4 bases to trimming and J lost 7 bases; unmatched junction nucleotides: 6. The CDR3 runs to 14 residues. Per germline, CDR1 KGHSH and CDR2 LQKENI. CDR3 DNA: TGTGCCAGCTCACGGACAGGGTATGGGCAGCCCCAGCATTTT. It translates to CASSRTGYGQPQHF.

Only a few counts were recorded for this clone. V is TRBV4-2 and J is TRBJ1-1; D perhaps matches TRBD1 (5 bases). There are 16 residues in the CDR3. V lost 2 bases, J lost 1 base, and 14 bases lay in between. Germline loops: CDR1 LGHNA, CDR2 YNFKEQ. The CDR3 nucleotides read TGTGCCAGCAGCCAAAACACAGGTACCGAGAACACTGAAGCTTTCTTT. Translated: CASSQNTGTENTEAFF.

The chain recombines TRBV10-2 with TRBJ1-2; a possible D gene is TRBD1 (5 bases). The CDR3 is 14 amino acids. Germline CDR1 and CDR2: WSHSY and SAAADI. Trimming shortened V by 6 bases and J by 1 base, and 12 bases separated the two germline ends. The CDR3 is CASRPTVFNYGYTF. CDR3 coding DNA: TGCGCCAGCAGACCGACAGTGTTTAACTATGGCTACACCTTC.

V and J are TRBV10-1 and TRBJ1-1; no reliable D call. Trimming shortened V by 2 bases and J by 2 bases, and 9 bases separated the two germline ends. Germline CDR1 reads WNHNN; CDR2 reads SYGVQD (reference sequence). This CDR3 comprises 14 residues. The CDR3 DNA sequence: TGCGCCAGCAGTGAGCAACGGATAAACACTGAAGCTTTCTTT. Translating gives CASSEQRINTEAFF.

The chain is built from TRBV5-1 and TRBJ2-3, with TRBD2 as a possible D gene (6 bases). The CDR3 has 16 residues. Per germline, CDR1 SGHRS and CDR2 YFSETQ. Trimming removed 0 bases from V and 0 bases from J, with 11 bases in between. CDR3 sequence reads: CASSLVWRESTDTQYF. CDR3 DNA sequence: TGCGCCAGCAGCTTGGTTTGGAGGGAGAGCACAGATACGCAGTATTTT.

The V and J genes are TRBV7-9 and TRBJ1-2, with 7 bases matching TRBD1. The V gene end was trimmed by 6 bases and the J gene end by 5 bases; junction bases not matched to a gene: 15. The CDR3 is 16 residues long. Germline V gene sequence: CDR1 SEHNR, CDR2 FQNEAQ (reference sequence). The CDR3 spells CASRRIAGGTWYGYTF. In DNA, the CDR3 is TGTGCCAGCAGGCGGATTGCAGGGGGTACTTGGTATGGCTACACCTTC.

The chain employs TRBV7-9 and TRBJ1-6; D ambiguous. The CDR3 covers 14 residues. Trimming removed 7 bases at V and 4 bases at J, with 11 bases between. Germline CDR1 reads SEHNR; CDR2 reads FQNEAQ (reference sequence). The CDR3 nucleotides are TGTGCCAGCACCTCTAATCAGTATAATTCACCCCTCCACTTT. Translated, it gives CASTSNQYNSPLHF. Full variable domain (missing parts from reference TRBV7-9 and TRBJ1-6): DTGVSQNPRHKITKRGQNVTFRCDPISEHNRLYWYRQTLGQGPEFLTYFQNEAQLEKSRLLSDRFSAERPKGSFSTLEIQRTEQGDSAMYLCASTSNQYNSPLHFGNGTRLTVT.

The J gene is TRBJ1-1, the V gene TRBV7-2; the D is unclear. Germline V gives CDR1 SGHTA, CDR2 FQGNSA. The CDR3 has 13 amino acids. V lost 5 bases and J lost 1, with 8 bases in between. CDR3 loop: CASSATANTEAFF. CDR3 in DNA: TGTGCCAGCAGCGCCACAGCGAACACTGAAGCTTTCTTT.

V is TRBV6-6 and J is TRBJ1-6, with D perhaps matching TRBD1 (5 bases). Germline V gives CDR1 MNHNY, CDR2 SVGAGI (reference sequence). V shed 5 bases and J shed 3 bases, with 20 bases lying between them. The CDR3 runs 18 residues. The CDR3 sequence: CASSPPPGRDFYNSPLHF. CDR3 bases: TGTGCCAGCAGTCCCCCCCCAGGCAGGGACTTCTATAATTCACCCCTCCACTTT.

The chain links TRBV6-5 to TRBJ1-5, with unresolved D. With 5 bases removed from V and 1 base from J, the gap between germline ends came to 9 bases. There are 14 residues in the CDR3. Germline CDR1 is MNHEY and CDR2 is SVGAGI. CDR3 nucleotides: TGTGCCAGCAGTCCCCACCGCAGCAATCAGCCCCAGCATTTT. Residues: CASSPHRSNQPQHF.

DNA for the CDR3: TGTGCCAGCAGGGCGGCGGACGGATTCCAGAACACTGAAGCTTTCTTT. This encodes CASRAADGFQNTEAFF. The rearrangement links TRBV28 to TRBJ1-1; the D is unclear. The CDR3 contains 16 residues. Between the trimmed V and J ends, which lost 6 bases and 1 base, there was a span of 18 bases. In germline, CDR1 is MDHEN, CDR2 SYDVKM.

A single count supports this clone. The CDR3 DNA sequence: TGTGCCAGCAGCCAACGGGGAGCAGGGGAGAATGAAAAACTGTTTTTT. Translation: CASSQRGAGENEKLFF. This sequence joins TRBV3-1 (or the pseudogene TRBV3-2) and TRBJ1-4, with D possibly being TRBD1 (6 bases). The ends were cut back, 2 bases at V and 5 bases at J, with 15 bases in the middle. Germline lookup yields CDR1 LGHDT and CDR2 YNNKEL (reference sequence). The CDR3 has 16 amino acids.

The genes are TRBV7-3 and TRBJ1-5; D gene ambiguous. This CDR3 comprises 14 residues. CDR1 and CDR2 from the germline V gene are SGHTA and FQGTGA. Deletions cut 5 bases from V and 3 bases from J, with 11 bases between. The CDR3 sequence is CASSRIPNNQPQHF. Written as DNA, the CDR3 is TGTGCCAGCAGCCGAATCCCCAACAATCAGCCCCAGCATTTT.

The V gene is TRBV10-3, the J gene TRBJ1-4, with 7 bases matching TRBD1. V dropped 5 bases and J dropped 3; count of bases not matched to a gene: 3. Per germline, CDR1 ENHRY and CDR2 SYGVKD. The CDR3 runs to 14 residues. The CDR3 protein is CAISTGTANEKLFF. CDR3 DNA: TGTGCCATCAGTACCGGGACAGCTAATGAAAAACTGTTTTTT.

The chain carries TRBV5-1 and TRBJ2-7; 7 nucleotides match TRBD1. The CDR3 is 14 residues long. CDR1 is SGHRS and CDR2 is YFSETQ in the germline V gene. V trimming: 4 bases; J trimming: 0 bases; junction bases outside the gene matches: 4. DNA of the CDR3: TGCGCCAGCAGCGGGGACAGTAACTCCTACGAGCAGTACTTC. Translation: CASSGDSNSYEQYF.

The CDR3 DNA is TGTGCCTGGAGTGTAAATAGACAGGGGGCGAGTTATTATCAGCCCCAGCATTTT. Its translation: CAWSVNRQGASYYQPQHF. The J gene is TRBJ1-5, the V gene TRBV30; 10 bases line up with TRBD1. CDR3 size: 18 residues. The V and J ends lost 0 bases and 5 bases, in that order; junction bases with no gene match: 13. In germline, CDR1 is GTSNPN, CDR2 SVGIG (reference sequence).

This clone was recorded only once. The rearrangement joins TRBV2 to TRBJ2-1; 9 bases line up with TRBD2. The CDR3 extends over 17 amino acids. Per germline, CDR1 SNHLY and CDR2 FYNNEI. With 1 base clipped from V and 12 bases from J, the junction kept 16 bases outside the gene matches. The CDR3 loop is CASSEVGGREKYFGQFF. The CDR3 nucleotides read TGTGCCAGCAGTGAAGTTGGCGGGAGGGAGAAGTATTTTGGGCAGTTCTTC. Full variable domain (remainder filled in from reference TRBV2 and TRBJ2-1): EPEVTQTPSHQVTQMGQEVILRCVPISNHLYFYWYRQILGQKVEFLVSFYNNEISEKSEIFDDQFSVERPDGSNFTLKIRSTKLEDSAMYFCASSEVGGREKYFGQFFGPGTRLTVL.

In this sample, this clone turned up once. The chain recombines TRBV5-1 with TRBJ2-3; 16 bases are shared with TRBD2. J lost 5 bases, V lost 4 bases, and 10 bases had no gene match. The CDR3 totals 18 residues. Germline loops: CDR1 SGHRS, CDR2 YFSETQ. The CDR3 DNA follows: TGCGCCAGCAGCCGCTCCGGGACTAGCGGGGGGGCAAAAGATACGCAGTATTTT. It yields the protein CASSRSGTSGGAKDTQYF.

This clone occurred a few times. This chain joins TRBV4-1 and TRBJ2-1; D unclear. Trimming removed 0 bases from V and 4 bases from J, with 7 bases in between. The CDR3 contains 14 residues. Germline V gene data show CDR1 as MGHRA and CDR2 as YSYEKL. This CDR3 is CASSQDLGYNEQFF. In DNA form, the CDR3 reads TGCGCCAGCAGCCAAGACCTAGGGTACAATGAGCAGTTCTTC.

This chain uses TRBV2 with TRBJ2-7; no definite D call. V lost 8 bases and J lost 3, with 8 bases in between. Germline V gene data show CDR1 as SNHLY and CDR2 as FYNNEI. The CDR3 length is 11 residues. CDR3 nucleotides: TGTGCCAGCTCTGGAGTCTACGAGCAGTACTTC. Protein sequence: CASSGVYEQYF.

The gene calls are TRBV10-2 and TRBJ2-1; 13 bases are shared with TRBD2. Trimming took 10 bases from V and 0 from J; bases not matched to a gene: 3. This CDR3 has 15 amino acids. Germline V gene lookup returns CDR1 WSHSY and CDR2 SAAADI. DNA of the CDR3: TGCGCCACACGGACTAGCGGGAGCTCCTACAATGAGCAGTTCTTC. The encoded protein is CATRTSGSSYNEQFF.

The V call is TRBV30, the J call TRBJ1-1; no reliable D call. Germline assignment: CDR1 GTSNPN and CDR2 SVGIG (reference sequence). Deletions cut 2 bases from V and 1 base from J, with 14 bases between. The CDR3 runs to 15 residues. CDR3 loop: CAWSRKGTPNTEAFF. In DNA form, the CDR3 reads TGTGCCTGGAGTAGGAAAGGCACCCCGAACACTGAAGCTTTCTTT.